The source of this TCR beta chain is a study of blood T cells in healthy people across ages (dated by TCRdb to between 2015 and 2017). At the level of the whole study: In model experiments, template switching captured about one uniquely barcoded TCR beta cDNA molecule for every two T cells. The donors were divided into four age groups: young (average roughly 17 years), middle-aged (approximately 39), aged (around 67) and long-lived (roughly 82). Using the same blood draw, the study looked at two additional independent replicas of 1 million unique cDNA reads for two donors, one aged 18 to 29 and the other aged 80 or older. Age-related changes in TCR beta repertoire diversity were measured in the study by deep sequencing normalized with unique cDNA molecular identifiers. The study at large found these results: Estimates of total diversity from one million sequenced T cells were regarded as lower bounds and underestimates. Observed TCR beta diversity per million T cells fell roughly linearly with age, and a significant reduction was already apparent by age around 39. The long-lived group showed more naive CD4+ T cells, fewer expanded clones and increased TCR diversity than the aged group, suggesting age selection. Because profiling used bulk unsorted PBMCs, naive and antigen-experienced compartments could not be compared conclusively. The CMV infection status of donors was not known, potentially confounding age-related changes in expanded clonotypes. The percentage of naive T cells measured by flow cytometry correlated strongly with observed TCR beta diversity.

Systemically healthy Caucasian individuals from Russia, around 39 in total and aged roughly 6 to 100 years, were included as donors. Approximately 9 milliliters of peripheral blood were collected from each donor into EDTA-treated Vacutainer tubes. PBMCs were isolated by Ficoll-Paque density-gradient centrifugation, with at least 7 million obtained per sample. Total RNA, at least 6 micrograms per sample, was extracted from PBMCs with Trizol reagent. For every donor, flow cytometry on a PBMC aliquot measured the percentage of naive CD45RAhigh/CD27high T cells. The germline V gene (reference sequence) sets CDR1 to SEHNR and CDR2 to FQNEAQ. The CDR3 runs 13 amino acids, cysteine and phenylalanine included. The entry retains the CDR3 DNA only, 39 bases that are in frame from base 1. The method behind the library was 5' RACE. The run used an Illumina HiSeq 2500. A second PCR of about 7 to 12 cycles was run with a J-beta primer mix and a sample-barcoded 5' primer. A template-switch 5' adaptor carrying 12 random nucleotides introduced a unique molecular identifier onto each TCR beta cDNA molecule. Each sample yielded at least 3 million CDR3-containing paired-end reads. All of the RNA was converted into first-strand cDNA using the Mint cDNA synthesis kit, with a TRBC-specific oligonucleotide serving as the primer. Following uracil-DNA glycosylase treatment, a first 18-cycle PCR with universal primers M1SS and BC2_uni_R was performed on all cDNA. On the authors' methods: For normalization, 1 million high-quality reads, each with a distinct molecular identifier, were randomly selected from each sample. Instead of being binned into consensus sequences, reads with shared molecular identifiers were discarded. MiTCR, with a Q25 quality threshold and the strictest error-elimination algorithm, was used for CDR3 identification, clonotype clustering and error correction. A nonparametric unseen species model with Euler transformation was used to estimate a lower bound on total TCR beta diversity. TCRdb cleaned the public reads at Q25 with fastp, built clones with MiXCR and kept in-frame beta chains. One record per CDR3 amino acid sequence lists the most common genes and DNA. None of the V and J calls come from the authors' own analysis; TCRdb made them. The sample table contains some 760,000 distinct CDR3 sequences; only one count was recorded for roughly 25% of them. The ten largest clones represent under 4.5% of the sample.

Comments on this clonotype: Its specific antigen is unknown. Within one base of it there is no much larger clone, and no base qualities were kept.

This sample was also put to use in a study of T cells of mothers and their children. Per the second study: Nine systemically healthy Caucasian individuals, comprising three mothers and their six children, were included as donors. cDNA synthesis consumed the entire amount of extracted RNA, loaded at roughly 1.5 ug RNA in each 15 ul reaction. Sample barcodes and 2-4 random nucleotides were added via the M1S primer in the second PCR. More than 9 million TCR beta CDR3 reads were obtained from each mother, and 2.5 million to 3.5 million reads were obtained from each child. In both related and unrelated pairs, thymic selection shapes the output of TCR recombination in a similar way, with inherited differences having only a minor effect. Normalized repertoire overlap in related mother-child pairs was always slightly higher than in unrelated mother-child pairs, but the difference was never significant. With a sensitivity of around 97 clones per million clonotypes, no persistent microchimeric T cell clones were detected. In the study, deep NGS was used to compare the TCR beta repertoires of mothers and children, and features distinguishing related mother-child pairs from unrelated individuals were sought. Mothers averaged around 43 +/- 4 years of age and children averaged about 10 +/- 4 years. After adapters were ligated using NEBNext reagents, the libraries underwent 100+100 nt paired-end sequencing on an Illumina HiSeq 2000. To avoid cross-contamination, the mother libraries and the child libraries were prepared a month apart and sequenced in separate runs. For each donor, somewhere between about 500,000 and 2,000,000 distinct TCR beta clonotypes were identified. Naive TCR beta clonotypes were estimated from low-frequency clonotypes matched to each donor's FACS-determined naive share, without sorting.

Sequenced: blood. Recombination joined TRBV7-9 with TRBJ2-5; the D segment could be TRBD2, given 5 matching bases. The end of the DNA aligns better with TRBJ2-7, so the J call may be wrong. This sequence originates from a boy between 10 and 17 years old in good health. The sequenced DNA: TGTGCCAGCAGCTCCGGGGAGAACTACGAGCAGTACTTC. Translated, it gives CASSSGENYEQYF.